Included here is one TCR beta chain sequence, with context. Its antigen is as yet unknown. This CDR3 comprises 17 residues. The germline V gene encodes CDR1 MGHDK and CDR2 SYGVNS. This entry comes from a study of monozygotic twins with inflammatory bowel disease. Study results and caveats: Findings did not support one strong IBD-associated signal or clonotype. Among IBD patients, fewer clonotypes were shared with others than among healthy twins, especially with disease activity.

cDNA was produced in eight separate reactions per sample. TCRdb processed the 5' RACE reads again and assigns one entry to each CDR3 protein, with no DNA. Its table records roughly 300,000 distinct CDR3 sequences. The receptor's source is a human donor with ulcerative colitis or Crohn's disease, or a healthy co-twin of an affected twin (not recorded which). The sequencing sample was made of blood. This chain connects TRBV25-1 to TRBJ1-2; there is no DNA to check the TCRdb D call of TRBD1. CDR3: CASSEGGEQGRNYGYTF.